The present T cell receptor (beta chain) was sequenced within a study of T cell repertoires in cytomegalovirus infection. Across the study: Through public TCR beta signatures, both CMV infection and matching HLA type were indicated.

One entry per CDR3 protein, called by TCRdb with MiXCR from the reads. The sample lists some 680,000 distinct CDR3 sequences, 35% to 45% occurring once. Germline CDR1 is MDHEN and CDR2 is SYDVKM. Trimming took off 2 bases at V and 0 bases at J, with 14 bases between the two ends. This CDR3 spans 16 amino acids. The TCR comes from a human donor in good health (CMV status not recorded). Some clones in this sample may be carry-over from other donors' samples. The sequencing sample was made of PBMCs. The V gene is TRBV28, the J gene TRBJ2-7; D may correspond to TRBD1 or TRBD2 (5 bases each). In DNA form, the CDR3 reads TGTGCCAGCAGTTTAATACGGGGACGGAGCTCCTACGAGCAGTACTTC. This gives the protein CASSLIRGRSSYEQYF.